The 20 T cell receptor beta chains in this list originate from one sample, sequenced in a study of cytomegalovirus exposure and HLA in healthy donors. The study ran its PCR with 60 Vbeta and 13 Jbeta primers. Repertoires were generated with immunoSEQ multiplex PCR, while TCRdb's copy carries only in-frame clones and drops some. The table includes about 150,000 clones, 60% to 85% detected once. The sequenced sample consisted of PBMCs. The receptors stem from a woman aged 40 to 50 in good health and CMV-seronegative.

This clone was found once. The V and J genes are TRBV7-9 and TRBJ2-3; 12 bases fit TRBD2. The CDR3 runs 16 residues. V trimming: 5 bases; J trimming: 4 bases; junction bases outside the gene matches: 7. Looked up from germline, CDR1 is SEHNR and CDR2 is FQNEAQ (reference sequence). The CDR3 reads CASSPQGLAGPDTQYF. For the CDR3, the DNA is TGTGCCAGCAGCCCTCAAGGACTAGCGGGGCCAGATACGCAGTATTTT.

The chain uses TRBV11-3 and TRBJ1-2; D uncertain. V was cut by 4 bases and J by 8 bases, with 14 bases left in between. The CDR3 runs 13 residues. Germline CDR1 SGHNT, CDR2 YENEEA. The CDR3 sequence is CASSSTPGWGYTF. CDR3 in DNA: TGTGCCAGCAGCTCGACGCCAGGTTGGGGCTACACCTTC.

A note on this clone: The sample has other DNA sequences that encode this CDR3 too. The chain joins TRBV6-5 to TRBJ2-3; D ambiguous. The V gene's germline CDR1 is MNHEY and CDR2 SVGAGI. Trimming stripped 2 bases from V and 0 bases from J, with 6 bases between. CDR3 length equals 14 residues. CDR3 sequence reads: CASSYLSSTDTQYF. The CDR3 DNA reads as TGTGCCAGCAGTTACCTCTCGAGCACAGATACGCAGTATTTT.

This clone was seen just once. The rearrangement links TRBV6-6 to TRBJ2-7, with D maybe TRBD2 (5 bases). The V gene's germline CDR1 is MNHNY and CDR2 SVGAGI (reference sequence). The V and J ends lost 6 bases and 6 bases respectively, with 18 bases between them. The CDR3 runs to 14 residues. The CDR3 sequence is CASRSRLSMAEQYF. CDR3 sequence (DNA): TGTGCCAGCAGATCTCGACTAAGTATGGCCGAGCAGTACTTC.

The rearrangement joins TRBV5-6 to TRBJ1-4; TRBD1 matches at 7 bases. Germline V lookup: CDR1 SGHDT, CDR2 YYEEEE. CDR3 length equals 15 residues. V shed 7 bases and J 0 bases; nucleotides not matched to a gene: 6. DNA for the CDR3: TGTGCCAGCGTTTCGACAGGGACAACTAATGAAAAACTGTTTTTT. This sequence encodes CASVSTGTTNEKLFF.

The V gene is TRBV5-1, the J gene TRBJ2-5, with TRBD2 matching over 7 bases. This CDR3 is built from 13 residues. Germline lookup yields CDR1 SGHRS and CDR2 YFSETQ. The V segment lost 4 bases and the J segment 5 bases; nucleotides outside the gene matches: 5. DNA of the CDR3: TGCGCCAGCAGCCGGGGGGTTCGGGAGACCCAGTACTTC. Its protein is CASSRGVRETQYF.

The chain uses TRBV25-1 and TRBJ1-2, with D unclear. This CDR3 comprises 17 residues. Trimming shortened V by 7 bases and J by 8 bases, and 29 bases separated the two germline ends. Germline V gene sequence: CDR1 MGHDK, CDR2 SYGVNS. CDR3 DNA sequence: TGTGCCAGCACGGGGAGGACGACGGAGGAGGCTTTCTTGGGCTACACCTTC. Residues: CASTGRTTEEAFLGYTF.

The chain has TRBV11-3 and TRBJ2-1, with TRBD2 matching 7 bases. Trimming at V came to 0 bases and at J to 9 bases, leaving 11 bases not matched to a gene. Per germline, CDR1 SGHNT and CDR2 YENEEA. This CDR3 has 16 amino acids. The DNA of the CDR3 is TGTGCCAGCAGCTTAGAGGGGAGGGTAGAGAGAGCTGAGCAGTTCTTC. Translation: CASSLEGRVERAEQFF.

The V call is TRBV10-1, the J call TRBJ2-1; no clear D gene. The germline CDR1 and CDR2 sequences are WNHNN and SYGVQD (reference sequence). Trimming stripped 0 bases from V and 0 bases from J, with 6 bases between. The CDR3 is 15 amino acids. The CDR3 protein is CASSESRSSYNEQFF. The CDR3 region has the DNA TGCGCCAGCAGTGAGTCTCGTAGCTCCTACAATGAGCAGTTCTTC.

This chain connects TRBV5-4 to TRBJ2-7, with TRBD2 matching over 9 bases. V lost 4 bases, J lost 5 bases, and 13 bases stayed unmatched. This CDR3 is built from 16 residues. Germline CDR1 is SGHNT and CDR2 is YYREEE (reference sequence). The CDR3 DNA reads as TGTGCCAGCAGCCCTGGCCGGGCTAGCGGGATGGACGAGCAGTACTTC. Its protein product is CASSPGRASGMDEQYF.

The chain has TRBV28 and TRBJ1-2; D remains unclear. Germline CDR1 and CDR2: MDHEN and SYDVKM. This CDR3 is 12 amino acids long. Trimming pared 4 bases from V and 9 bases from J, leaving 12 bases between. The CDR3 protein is CASSSLQFRYTF. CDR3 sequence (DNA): TGTGCCAGCAGTTCCCTACAGTTTCGCTACACCTTC.

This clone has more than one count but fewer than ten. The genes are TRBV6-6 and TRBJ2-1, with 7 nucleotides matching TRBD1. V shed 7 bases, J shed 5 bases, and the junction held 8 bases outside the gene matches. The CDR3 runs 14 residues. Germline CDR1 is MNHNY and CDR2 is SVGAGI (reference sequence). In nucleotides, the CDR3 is TGTGCCAGCACCCCCGGACAGGTCGACAATGAGCAGTTCTTC. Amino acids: CASTPGQVDNEQFF.

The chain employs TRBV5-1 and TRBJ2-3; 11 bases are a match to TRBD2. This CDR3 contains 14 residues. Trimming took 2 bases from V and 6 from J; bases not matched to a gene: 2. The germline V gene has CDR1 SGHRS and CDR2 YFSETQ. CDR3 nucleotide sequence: TGCGCCAGCAGCTTTAGCGGGGGGGCGGATACGCAGTATTTT. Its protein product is CASSFSGGADTQYF.

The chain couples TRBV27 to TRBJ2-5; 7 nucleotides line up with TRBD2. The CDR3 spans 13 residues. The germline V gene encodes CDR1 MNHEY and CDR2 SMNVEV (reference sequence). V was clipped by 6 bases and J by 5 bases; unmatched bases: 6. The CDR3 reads CASSSGIGETQYF. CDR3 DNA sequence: TGTGCCAGCAGCAGCGGGATCGGGGAGACCCAGTACTTC.

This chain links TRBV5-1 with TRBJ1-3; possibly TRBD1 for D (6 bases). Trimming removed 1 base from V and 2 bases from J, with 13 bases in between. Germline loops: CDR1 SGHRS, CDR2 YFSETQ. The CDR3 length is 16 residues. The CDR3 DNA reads TGCGCCAGCAGCTTGATTCAACAGGGAACTGGAAACACCATATATTTT. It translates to CASSLIQQGTGNTIYF.

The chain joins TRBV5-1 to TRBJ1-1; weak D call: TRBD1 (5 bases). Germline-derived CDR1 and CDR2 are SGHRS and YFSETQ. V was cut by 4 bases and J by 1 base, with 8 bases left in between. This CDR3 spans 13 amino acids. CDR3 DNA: TGCGCCAGCAGCGGGGGGGAGAACACTGAAGCTTTCTTT. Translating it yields CASSGGENTEAFF.

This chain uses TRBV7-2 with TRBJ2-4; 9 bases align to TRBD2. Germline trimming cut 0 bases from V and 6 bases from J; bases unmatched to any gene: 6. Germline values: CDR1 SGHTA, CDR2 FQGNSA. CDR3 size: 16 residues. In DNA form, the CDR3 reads TGTGCCAGCAGCTTAGCGGGTGCGGGGGGGTTAAACATTCAGTACTTC. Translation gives CASSLAGAGGLNIQYF.

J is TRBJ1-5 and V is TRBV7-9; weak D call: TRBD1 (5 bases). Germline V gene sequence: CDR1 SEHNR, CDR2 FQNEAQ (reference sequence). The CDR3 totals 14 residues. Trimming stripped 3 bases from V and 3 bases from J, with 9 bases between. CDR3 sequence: CASSFGGVNQPQHF. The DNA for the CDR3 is TGTGCCAGCAGCTTCGGGGGAGTCAATCAGCCCCAGCATTTT.

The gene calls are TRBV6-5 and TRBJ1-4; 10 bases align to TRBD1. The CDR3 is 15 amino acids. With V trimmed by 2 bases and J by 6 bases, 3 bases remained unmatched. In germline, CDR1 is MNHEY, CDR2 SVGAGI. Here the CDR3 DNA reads TGTGCCAGCAGTTACGAGGGGACAGGGGATGAAAAACTGTTTTTT. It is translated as CASSYEGTGDEKLFF.

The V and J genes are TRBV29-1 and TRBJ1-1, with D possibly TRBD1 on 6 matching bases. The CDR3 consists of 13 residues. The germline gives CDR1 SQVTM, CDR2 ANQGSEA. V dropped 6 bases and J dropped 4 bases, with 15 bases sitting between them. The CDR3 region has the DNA TGCAGCGTGTCCCTGGGGGCTCGCACTGAAGCTTTCTTT. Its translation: CSVSLGARTEAFF.